These 11 T cell receptor beta chains originate from one sample sequenced in a study of OX40 agonist ivuxolimab in advanced cancers. The protocol was immunoSEQ multiplex PCR, while the TCRdb copy is restricted to in-frame clones and leaves out a portion. The sample records around 17,000 clones, 80% to 95% being singletons. The specimen comprised CD4+ or CD8+ T cells sorted from blood, sampled in a trial of the OX40 agonist ivuxolimab. These receptors were collected from an adult with an advanced solid tumor such as melanoma, head and neck, liver or kidney cancer.

The gene calls are TRBV19 and TRBJ2-7; tentatively, D is TRBD2 (6 bases). From germline, CDR1 is LNHDA and CDR2 SQIVND (reference sequence). This CDR3 is built from 13 residues. Trimming cost V 10 bases and J 3 bases, with 16 bases left between them. In nucleotides, the CDR3 is TGTGCCACGTCGGGTCGGGGAGGCTACGAGCAGTACTTC. Translated, it gives CATSGRGGYEQYF.

The chain is built from TRBV4-1 and TRBJ2-3; D unresolved. In germline, CDR1 is MGHRA, CDR2 YSYEKL. The ends were cut back, 4 bases at V and 0 bases at J, with 8 bases in the middle. The CDR3 has 14 amino acids. This CDR3 is CASSLPYSTDTQYF. DNA for the CDR3: TGCGCCAGCAGCCTCCCGTACAGCACAGATACGCAGTATTTT.

The CDR3 loop reads CASSAKQGVSYEQYF. CDR3 sequence (DNA): TGTGCCAGCAGCGCAAAACAGGGGGTGAGTTACGAGCAGTACTTC. This chain uses TRBV9 with TRBJ2-7; 8 positions agree with TRBD1. Germline V gene sequence: CDR1 SGDLS, CDR2 YYNGEE. The CDR3 contains 15 residues. Losses at the gene ends were 3 bases for V and 4 bases for J; bases not matched to a gene: 9.

This chain uses TRBV5-8 with TRBJ1-5; no definite D call. The CDR3 is made up of 15 amino acids. Germline CDR1 is SGHTS and CDR2 is YDEGEE. The V and J ends lost 0 bases and 5 bases respectively, with 12 bases between them. Written as DNA, the CDR3 is TGTGCCAGCAGCTTGGGTGGGAGCTGGGATCAGCCCCAGCATTTT. Amino acids: CASSLGGSWDQPQHF.

The chain uses TRBV27 and TRBJ2-7; D gene ambiguous. The ends were cut back, 5 bases at V and 6 bases at J, with 14 bases in the middle. From germline, CDR1 is MNHEY and CDR2 SMNVEV (reference sequence). There are 13 residues in the CDR3. The CDR3 loop reads CASSTLVQAEQYF. DNA of the CDR3: TGTGCCAGCAGTACGTTAGTCCAAGCCGAGCAGTACTTC.

The chain joins TRBV29-1 to TRBJ2-7; TRBD1 is a possible D gene (6 bases). This CDR3 region has 13 residues. Germline CDR1 and CDR2: SQVTM and ANQGSEA. Trimming took off 4 bases at V and 0 bases at J, with 10 bases between the two ends. This CDR3 is CSVVRGISYEQYF. In DNA, the CDR3 is TGCAGCGTTGTTAGGGGGATCTCCTACGAGCAGTACTTC.

The chain's CDR3 is CASSVDRGGGNTIYF. The CDR3 coding sequence is TGTGCCAGCAGCGTAGACAGGGGGGGTGGAAACACCATATATTTT. The chain uses TRBV9 and TRBJ1-3, with 8 bases aligning to TRBD1. The CDR3 has 15 residues. Trimming at V came to 0 bases and at J to 3 bases, leaving 2 bases not matched to a gene. Germline CDR1 is SGDLS and CDR2 is YYNGEE.

The J gene is TRBJ2-2, the V gene TRBV27; D gene ambiguous. Germline V gene data show CDR1 as MNHEY and CDR2 as SMNVEV (reference sequence). The V gene lost 2 bases and the J gene lost 7 bases, with 17 bases spanning the gap. This CDR3 is built from 16 residues. CDR3 bases: TGTGCCAGCAGTTTAAGGGTCCCTGGATATGGCGGGGAGCTGTTTTTT. It yields the protein CASSLRVPGYGGELFF.

The chain couples TRBV2 to TRBJ2-4; D is unresolved. Trimming removed 3 bases from V and 3 bases from J, with 12 bases in between. Germline V gene sequence: CDR1 SNHLY, CDR2 FYNNEI. The CDR3 sequence is 15 residues long. The CDR3 region is CASSDGIYGKNIQYF. CDR3 bases: TGTGCCAGCAGTGATGGAATTTACGGCAAAAACATTCAGTACTTC. Based on the CDR3 plus reference TRBV2 and TRBJ2-4, the full variable domain is EPEVTQTPSHQVTQMGQEVILRCVPISNHLYFYWYRQILGQKVEFLVSFYNNEISEKSEIFDDQFSVERPDGSNFTLKIRSTKLEDSAMYFCASSDGIYGKNIQYFGAGTRLSVL.

This chain joins TRBV29-1 and TRBJ2-7; TRBD1 aligns across 7 bases. The CDR3 is 15 residues long. The V gene's germline CDR1 is SQVTM and CDR2 ANQGSEA. The V gene end was trimmed by 2 bases and the J gene end by 0 bases; junction bases not matched to a gene: 7. CDR3 nucleotides: TGCAGCGTTGAATCCGAACAGGGGAGCTCCTACGAGCAGTACTTC. This translates into CSVESEQGSSYEQYF.

The chain carries TRBV7-2 and TRBJ2-1, with 9 bases lining up with TRBD1. With V trimmed by 1 base and J by 4 bases, 2 bases remained unmatched. This CDR3 has 15 amino acids. Germline CDR1 reads SGHTA; CDR2 reads FQGNSA. The CDR3: CASSLGTGVYNEQFF. CDR3 bases: TGTGCCAGCAGCTTAGGGACAGGGGTTTACAATGAGCAGTTCTTC.